This T cell receptor (beta chain) stems from a study of identical twins. General study findings and limits: Because invariant MAIT and iNKT cells could be present, zero-insertion analyses could be partly confounded. The abundant beta clonotypes from cord blood had fewer insertions, and memory repertoires had none of this. Model-predicted out-of-frame TCR alpha sharing fell below observed values in monozygotic twins.

Germline V CDR1 and CDR2: LNHNV, YYDKDF (reference sequence). Trimming stripped 3 bases from V and 0 bases from J, with 12 bases between. The CDR3 contains 16 residues. This clonotype has more than one count but fewer than ten. What it binds is not known. A universal primer site was created by template switching, with the cDNA bearing unique molecular identifiers. TCRdb itself ran the 5' RACE reads through MiXCR, one entry per CDR3 protein. Of hundreds of thousands of distinct CDR3 sequences in the sample, approximately 20% were seen once. These data are also associated with another study on yellow fever vaccine responses in identical twins.

The origin of this receptor is a woman in her late teens or twenties in good health. Source material: CD4+ T cells sorted from blood. V usage is TRBV15 and J usage is TRBJ1-3, with D possibly TRBD1 on 6 matching bases. CDR3 sequence reads: CATSRSGGTSGNTIYF. The DNA for the CDR3 is TGTGCCACCAGCAGGAGCGGGGGCACCTCTGGAAACACCATATATTTT.